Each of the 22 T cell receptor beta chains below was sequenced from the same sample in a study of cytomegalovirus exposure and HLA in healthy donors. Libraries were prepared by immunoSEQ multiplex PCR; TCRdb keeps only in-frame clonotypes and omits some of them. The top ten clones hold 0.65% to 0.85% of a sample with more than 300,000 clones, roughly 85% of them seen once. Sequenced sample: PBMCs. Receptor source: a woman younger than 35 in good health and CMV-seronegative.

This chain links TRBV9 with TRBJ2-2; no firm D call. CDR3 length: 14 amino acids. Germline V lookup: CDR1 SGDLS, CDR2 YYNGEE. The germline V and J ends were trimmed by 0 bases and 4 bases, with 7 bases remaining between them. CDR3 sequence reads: CASSVAPPTGELFF. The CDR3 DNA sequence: TGTGCCAGCAGCGTAGCCCCTCCCACCGGGGAGCTGTTTTTT.

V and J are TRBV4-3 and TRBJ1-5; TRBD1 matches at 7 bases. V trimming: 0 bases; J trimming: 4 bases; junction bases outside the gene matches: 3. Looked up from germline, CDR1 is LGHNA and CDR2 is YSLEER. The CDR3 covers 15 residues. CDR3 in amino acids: CASSQDRQGNQPQHF. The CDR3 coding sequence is TGCGCCAGCAGCCAAGATCGACAGGGAAATCAGCCCCAGCATTTT.

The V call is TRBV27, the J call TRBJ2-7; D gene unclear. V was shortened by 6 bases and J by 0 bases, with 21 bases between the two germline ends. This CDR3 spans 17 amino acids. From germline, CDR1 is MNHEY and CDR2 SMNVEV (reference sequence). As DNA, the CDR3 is TGTGCCAGCAGGACCTCCGAGAGCGCTATGAGCTCCTACGAGCAGTACTTC. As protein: CASRTSESAMSSYEQYF.

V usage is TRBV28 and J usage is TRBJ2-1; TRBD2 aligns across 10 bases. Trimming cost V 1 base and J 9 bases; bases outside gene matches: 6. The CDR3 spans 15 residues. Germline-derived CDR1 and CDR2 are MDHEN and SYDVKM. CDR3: CASSLSSGSGSEQFF. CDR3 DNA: TGTGCCAGCAGTTTATCTAGCGGGAGTGGGAGTGAGCAGTTCTTC.

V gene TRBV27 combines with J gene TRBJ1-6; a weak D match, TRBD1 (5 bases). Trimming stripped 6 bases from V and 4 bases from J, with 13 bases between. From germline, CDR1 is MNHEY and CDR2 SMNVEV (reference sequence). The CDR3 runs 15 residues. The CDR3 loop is CASRPPGGYNSPLHF. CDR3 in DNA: TGTGCCAGCAGACCCCCGGGGGGATATAATTCACCCCTCCACTTT.

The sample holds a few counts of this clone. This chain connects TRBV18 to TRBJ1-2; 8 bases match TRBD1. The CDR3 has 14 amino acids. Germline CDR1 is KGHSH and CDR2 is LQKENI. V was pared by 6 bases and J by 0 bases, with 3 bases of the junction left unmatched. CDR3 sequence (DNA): TGTGCCAGCTCCCCGGACAGGGCTAACTATGGCTACACCTTC. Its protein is CASSPDRANYGYTF.

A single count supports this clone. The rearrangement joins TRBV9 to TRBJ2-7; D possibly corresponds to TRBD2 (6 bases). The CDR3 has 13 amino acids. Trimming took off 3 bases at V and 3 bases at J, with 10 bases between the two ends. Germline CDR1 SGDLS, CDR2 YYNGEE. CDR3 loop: CASSALSGYEQYF. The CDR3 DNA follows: TGTGCCAGCAGCGCACTTAGCGGCTACGAGCAGTACTTC. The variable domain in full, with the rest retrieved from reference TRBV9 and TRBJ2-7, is DSGVTQTPKHLITATGQRVTLRCSPRSGDLSVYWYQQSLDQGLQFLIQYYNGEERAKGNILERFSAQQFPDLHSELNLSSLELGDSALYFCASSALSGYEQYFGPGTRLTVT.

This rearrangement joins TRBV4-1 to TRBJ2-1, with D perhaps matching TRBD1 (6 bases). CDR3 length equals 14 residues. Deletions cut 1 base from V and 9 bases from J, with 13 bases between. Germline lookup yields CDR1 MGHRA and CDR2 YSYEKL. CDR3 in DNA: TGCGCCAGCAGCCAAGGACTGGGGGCTACTGAGCAGTTCTTC. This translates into CASSQGLGATEQFF.

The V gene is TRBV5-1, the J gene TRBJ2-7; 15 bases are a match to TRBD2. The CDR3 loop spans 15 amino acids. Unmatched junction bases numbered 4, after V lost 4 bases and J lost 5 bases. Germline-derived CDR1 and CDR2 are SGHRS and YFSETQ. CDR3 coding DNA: TGCGCCAGCAGCGGACTAGCGGGAGGGTCGGACGAGCAGTACTTC. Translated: CASSGLAGGSDEQYF.

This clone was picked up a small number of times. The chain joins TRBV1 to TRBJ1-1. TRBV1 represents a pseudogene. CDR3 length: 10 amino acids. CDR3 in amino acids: CTSGDTEAFF. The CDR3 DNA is TGCACCAGCGGAGACACTGAAGCTTTCTTT.

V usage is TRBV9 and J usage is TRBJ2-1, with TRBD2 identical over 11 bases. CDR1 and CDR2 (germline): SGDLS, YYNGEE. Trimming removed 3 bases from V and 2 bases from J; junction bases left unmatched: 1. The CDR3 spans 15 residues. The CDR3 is CASSDSGRAYNEQFF. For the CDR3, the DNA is TGTGCCAGCAGCGATAGCGGGAGGGCCTACAATGAGCAGTTCTTC.

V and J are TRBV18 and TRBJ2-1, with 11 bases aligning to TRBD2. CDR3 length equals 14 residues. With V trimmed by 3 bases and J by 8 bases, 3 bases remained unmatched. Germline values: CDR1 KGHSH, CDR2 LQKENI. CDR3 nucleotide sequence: TGTGCCAGCTCACCGACTAGCGGGGTCGATGAGCAGTTCTTC. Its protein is CASSPTSGVDEQFF.

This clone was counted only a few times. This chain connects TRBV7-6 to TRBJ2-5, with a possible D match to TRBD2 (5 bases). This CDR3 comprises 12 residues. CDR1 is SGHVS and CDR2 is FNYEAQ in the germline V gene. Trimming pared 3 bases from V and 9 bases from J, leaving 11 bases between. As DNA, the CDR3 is TGTGCCAGCAGCTTTGAGCGGACTGCCCAGTACTTC. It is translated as CASSFERTAQYF.

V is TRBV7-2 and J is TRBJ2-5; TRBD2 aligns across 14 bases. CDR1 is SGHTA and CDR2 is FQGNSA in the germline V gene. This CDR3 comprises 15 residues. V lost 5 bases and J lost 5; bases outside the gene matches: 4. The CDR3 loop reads CASSRGLAGVETQYF. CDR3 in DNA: TGTGCCAGCAGCCGGGGACTAGCGGGAGTTGAGACCCAGTACTTC. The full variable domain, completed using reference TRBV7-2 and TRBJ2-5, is GAGVSQSPSNKVTEKGKDVELRCDPISGHTALYWYRQSLGQGLEFLIYFQGNSAPDKSGLPSDRFSAERTGGSVSTLTIQRTQQEDSAVYLCASSRGLAGVETQYFGPGTRLLVL.

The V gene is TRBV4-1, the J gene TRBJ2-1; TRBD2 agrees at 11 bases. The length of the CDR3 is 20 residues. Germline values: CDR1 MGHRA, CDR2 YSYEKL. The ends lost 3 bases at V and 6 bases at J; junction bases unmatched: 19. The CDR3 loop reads CASSHITRPTSGVGGNEQFF. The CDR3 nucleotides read TGCGCCAGCAGCCATATCACACGCCCGACTAGCGGGGTGGGGGGCAATGAGCAGTTCTTC.

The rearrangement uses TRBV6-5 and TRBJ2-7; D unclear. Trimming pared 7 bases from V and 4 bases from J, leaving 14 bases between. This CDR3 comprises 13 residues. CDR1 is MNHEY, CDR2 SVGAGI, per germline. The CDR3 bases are TGTGCCAGCACCTCCGTGGGCCAGTACGAGCAGTACTTC. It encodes CASTSVGQYEQYF.

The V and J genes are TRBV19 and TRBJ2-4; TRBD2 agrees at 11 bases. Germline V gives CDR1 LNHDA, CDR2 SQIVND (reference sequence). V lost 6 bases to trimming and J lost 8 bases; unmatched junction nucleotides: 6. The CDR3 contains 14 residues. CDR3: CASSPTSGSDIQYF. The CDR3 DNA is TGTGCCAGTAGCCCAACTAGCGGGAGTGACATTCAGTACTTC. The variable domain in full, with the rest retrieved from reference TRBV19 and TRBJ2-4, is DGGITQSPKYLFRKEGQNVTLSCEQNLNHDAMYWYRQDPGQGLRLIYYSQIVNDFQKGDIAEGYSVSREKKESFPLTVTSAQKNPTAFYLCASSPTSGSDIQYFGAGTRLSVL.

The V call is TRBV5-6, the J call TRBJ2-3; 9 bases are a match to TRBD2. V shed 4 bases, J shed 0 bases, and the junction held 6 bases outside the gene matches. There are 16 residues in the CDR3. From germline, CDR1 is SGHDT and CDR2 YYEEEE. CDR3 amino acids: CASSPLGLASTDTQYF. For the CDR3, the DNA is TGTGCCAGCAGCCCCCTGGGACTAGCTAGCACAGATACGCAGTATTTT.

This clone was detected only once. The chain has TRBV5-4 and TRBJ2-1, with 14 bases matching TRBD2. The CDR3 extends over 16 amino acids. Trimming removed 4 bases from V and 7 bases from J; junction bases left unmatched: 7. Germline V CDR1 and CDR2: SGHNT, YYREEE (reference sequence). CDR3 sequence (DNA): TGTGCCAGCAGCCCAGAAAGGACTAGCGGGAGGAATGAGCAGTTCTTC. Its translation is CASSPERTSGRNEQFF.

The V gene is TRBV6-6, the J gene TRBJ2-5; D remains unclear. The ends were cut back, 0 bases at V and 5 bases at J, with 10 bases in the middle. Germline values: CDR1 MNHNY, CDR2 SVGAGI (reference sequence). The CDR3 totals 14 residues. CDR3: CASSYSAGHETQYF. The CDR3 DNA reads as TGTGCCAGCAGTTACTCCGCCGGTCACGAGACCCAGTACTTC.

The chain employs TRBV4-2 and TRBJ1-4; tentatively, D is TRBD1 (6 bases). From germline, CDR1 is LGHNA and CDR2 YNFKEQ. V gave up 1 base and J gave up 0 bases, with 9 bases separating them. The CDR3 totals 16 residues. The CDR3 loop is CASSQARTATNEKLFF. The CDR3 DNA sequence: TGTGCCAGCAGCCAAGCTAGGACAGCAACTAATGAAAAACTGTTTTTT.

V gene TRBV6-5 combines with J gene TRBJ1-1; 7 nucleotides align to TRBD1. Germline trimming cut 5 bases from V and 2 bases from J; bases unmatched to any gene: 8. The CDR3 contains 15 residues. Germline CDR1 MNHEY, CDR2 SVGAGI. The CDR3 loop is CASSVDRERNTEAFF. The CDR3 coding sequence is TGTGCCAGCAGTGTTGACAGGGAGAGAAACACTGAAGCTTTCTTT.